This note documents a single T cell receptor (beta chain) sequence. Its antigen is currently unknown. Method: immunoSEQ multiplex PCR; TCRdb's copy keeps in-frame clones and lacks some. The sample lists about 55,000 clones; roughly 80% were seen once. This entry is derived from a study of OX40 agonist ivuxolimab in advanced cancers. The wider study: Ivuxolimab was delivered to patients intravenously every 2 weeks at doses spanning 0.01 to 10 mg/kg. Partial responses were observed in three patients, of whom one had hepatocellular carcinoma and two had cutaneous melanoma.

Overall study results and limits: There were, on average, more expanded clones in CD8+ T cells than in CD4+. At 0.1 to 3.0 mg/kg, CD4+ and CD8+ blood T cells expanded clonally by week 6.

The CDR3 spans 17 residues. Germline CDR1 reads LNHDA; CDR2 reads SQIVND (reference sequence). Trimming left V 7 bases short and J 0 bases short, with 19 bases between. The sequence was obtained from an adult with an advanced solid tumor such as melanoma, head and neck, liver or kidney cancer. This chain uses TRBV19 with TRBJ1-5; tentatively, D is TRBD1 (5 bases). The sequencing here drew on CD4+ or CD8+ T cells sorted from blood, taken in a trial of the OX40 agonist ivuxolimab. The chain's CDR3 is CASTGGSSANSNQPQHF. The CDR3 coding sequence is TGTGCCAGTACTGGGGGAAGCAGCGCGAATAGCAATCAGCCCCAGCATTTT.